A selection of T cell receptor beta chains follows, all from one sample in a study of OX40 agonist ivuxolimab in advanced cancers. Produced via immunoSEQ multiplex PCR; TCRdb's table is partial and in-frame only. The sample has more than 45,000 clones; roughly 86% are singletons. Sequenced here: CD4+ or CD8+ T cells sorted from blood, sampled in a trial of the OX40 agonist ivuxolimab. The receptors derive from an adult with an advanced solid tumor such as melanoma, head and neck, liver or kidney cancer. CDR3s include the opening cysteine and the closing phenylalanine or tryptophan. A D gene is named only where the DNA matches it firmly. Size tells how often a clone was seen (once, few, many) or the class of an expanded clone, and some rows leave it out.

clone size,V gene,D gene,J gene,CDR3 DNA,CDR3 protein
.,TRBV7-8,TRBD1,TRBJ2-7,TGTGCCAGCAGCCCCACCGGGACAGGGGGGTCCTACGAGCAGTACTTC,CASSPTGTGGSYEQYF
.,TRBV11-2,.,TRBJ2-7,TGTGCCAGCAGCTTAGTGGCGGACTACGAGCAGTACTTC,CASSLVADYEQYF
.,TRBV6-1,TRBD1,TRBJ1-2,TGTGCCAGCAAGAGAACAGGGGAGGTCGATGGCTACACCTTC,CASKRTGEVDGYTF
once,TRBV30,.,TRBJ2-7,TGTGCCTGGAGTCAGGATCTGGACGAGCAGTACTTC,CAWSQDLDEQYF
.,TRBV7-3,TRBD2,TRBJ2-2,TGTGCCAGCAGCTCGGGGGGACTAGCGGAAACCGGGGAGCTGTTTTTT,CASSSGGLAETGELFF
.,TRBV28,.,TRBJ1-1,TGTGCCAGCATCTTTGGGGGGGGTGGAGGGACTGAAGCTTTCTTT,CASIFGGGGGTEAFF
.,TRBV11-2,TRBD2,TRBJ2-1,TGTGCCGGACAGAGCGGGAGTTCCTACAATGAGCAGTTCTTC,CAGQSGSSYNEQFF
.,TRBV5-6,.,TRBJ1-5,TGTGCCAGCAGCTTTTCGAAGCTAGCCGGGGGGAGCAATCAGCCCCAGCATTTT,CASSFSKLAGGSNQPQHF
.,TRBV6-1,TRBD1,TRBJ1-2,TGTGCCAGCAGCCCGGAGACAGGGGGTTTCGGCTACACCTTC,CASSPETGGFGYTF
.,TRBV5-4,.,TRBJ2-1,TGTGCCAGCAGGGGGGAGGGGGCCCGAGATGAGCAGTTCTTC,CASRGEGARDEQFF
.,TRBV28,.,TRBJ1-5,TGTGCCAGCAGTTCCTCCTCCGACCAGCCCCAGCATTTT,CASSSSSDQPQHF